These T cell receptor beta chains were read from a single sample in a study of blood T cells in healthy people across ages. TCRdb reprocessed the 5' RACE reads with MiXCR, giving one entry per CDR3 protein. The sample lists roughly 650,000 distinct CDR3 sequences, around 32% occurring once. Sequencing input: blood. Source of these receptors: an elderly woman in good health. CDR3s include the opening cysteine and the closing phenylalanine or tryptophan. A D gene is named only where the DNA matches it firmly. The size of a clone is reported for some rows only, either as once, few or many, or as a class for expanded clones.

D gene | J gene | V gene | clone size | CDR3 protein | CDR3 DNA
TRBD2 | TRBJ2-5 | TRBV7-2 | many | CASSSRFEPAGEWVPETQYF | TGTGCCAGCAGCTCCCGCTTTGAACCAGCGGGGGAATGGGTCCCAGAGACCCAGTACTTC
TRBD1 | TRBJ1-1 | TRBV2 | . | CAIETGPKNTEAFF | TGTGCCATCGAGACAGGGCCCAAGAACACTGAAGCTTTCTTT
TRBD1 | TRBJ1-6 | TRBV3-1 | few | CASSLLRTGYNSPLHF | TGTGCCAGCAGCCTACTCAGGACAGGGTATAATTCACCCCTCCACTTT
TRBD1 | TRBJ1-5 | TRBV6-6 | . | CAGSLAGGGRPQHF | TGTGCCGGCAGCCTAGCAGGGGGTGGACGGCCCCAGCATTTT
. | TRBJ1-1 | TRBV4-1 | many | CASSQLFPSLGATEAFF | TGCGCCAGCAGCCAATTATTCCCCTCTCTGGGGGCCACTGAAGCTTTCTTT
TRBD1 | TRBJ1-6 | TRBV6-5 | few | CASSYSNRGRGSYNSPLHF | TGTGCCAGCAGTTACTCGAACAGGGGGCGTGGGTCCTATAATTCACCCCTCCACTTT
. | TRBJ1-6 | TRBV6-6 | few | CASRQGRSPLHF | TGTGCCAGCAGACAGGGAAGATCACCCCTCCACTTT
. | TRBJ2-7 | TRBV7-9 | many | CASSPGRTGWNYEQYF | TGTGCCAGCAGCCCCGGGCGGACGGGGTGGAACTACGAGCAGTACTTC
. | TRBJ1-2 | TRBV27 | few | CASSSLTGSRLGGYTF | TGTGCCAGCAGTTCCCTTACAGGGAGTAGGTTGGGTGGCTACACCTTC
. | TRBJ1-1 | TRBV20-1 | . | CSAKLDSEAFF | TGCAGTGCGAAACTTGACAGTGAAGCTTTCTTT
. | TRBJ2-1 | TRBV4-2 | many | CASSRDRTLGNEQFF | TGTGCCAGCAGCCGAGACAGGACCCTAGGCAATGAGCAGTTCTTC
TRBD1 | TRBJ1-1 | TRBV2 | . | CASSLRPTGTEAFF | TGTGCCAGCAGCCTCCGTCCGACAGGGACTGAAGCTTTCTTT
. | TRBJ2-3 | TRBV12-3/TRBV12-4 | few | CASSERPRADTQYF | TGTGCCAGCAGTGAGCGACCGAGAGCAGATACGCAGTATTTT
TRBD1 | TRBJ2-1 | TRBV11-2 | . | CASSGRGSSWDEQFF | TGTGCCAGCAGCGGCAGGGGGTCTAGCTGGGATGAGCAGTTCTTC
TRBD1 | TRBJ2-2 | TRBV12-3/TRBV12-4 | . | CASSHDRGLFTGELFF | TGTGCCAGCAGTCACGACAGGGGGCTTTTCACCGGGGAGCTGTTTTTT
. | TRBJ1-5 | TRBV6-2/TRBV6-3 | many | CASRVSGAVSNQPQHF | TGTGCCAGCAGGGTTTCAGGGGCAGTTAGCAATCAGCCCCAGCATTTT
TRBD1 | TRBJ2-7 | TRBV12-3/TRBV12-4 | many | CASSFGDRGLEQYF | TGTGCCAGCAGTTTCGGGGACAGGGGGCTCGAGCAGTACTTC
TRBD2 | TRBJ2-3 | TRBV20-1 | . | CSAGPGGGPCDTQYF | TGCAGTGCTGGGCCGGGAGGGGGACCGTGTGATACGCAGTATTTT
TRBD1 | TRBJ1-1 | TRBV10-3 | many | CAISRQGENTEAFF | TGTGCCATCAGTCGACAGGGGGAGAACACTGAAGCTTTCTTT
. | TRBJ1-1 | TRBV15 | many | CATSRDHSGGGDTEAFF | TGTGCCACCAGCAGAGACCATAGTGGTGGGGGGGACACTGAAGCTTTCTTT
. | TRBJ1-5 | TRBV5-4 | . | CASSLEGRDQPQHF | TGTGCCAGCAGCTTGGAGGGCAGGGATCAGCCCCAGCATTTT
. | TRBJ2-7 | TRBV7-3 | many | CASSSGGRYEQYF | TGTGCCAGCAGCTCGGGGGGCCGATACGAGCAGTACTTC
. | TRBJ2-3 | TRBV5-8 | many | CASSRRTVSTDTQYF | TGTGCCAGCAGCCGCAGGACAGTATCCACAGATACGCAGTATTTT
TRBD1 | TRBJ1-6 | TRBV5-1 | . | CASSRIGTVNSPLHF | TGCGCCAGCAGCCGGATCGGGACAGTCAATTCACCCCTCCACTTT
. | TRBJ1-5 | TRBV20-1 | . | CSASDRAGQPQHF | TGCAGTGCTAGTGATAGGGCTGGTCAGCCCCAGCATTTT
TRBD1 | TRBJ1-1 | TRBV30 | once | CAWTRTGGVAEAFF | TGTGCCTGGACAAGGACAGGGGGCGTCGCTGAAGCTTTCTTT
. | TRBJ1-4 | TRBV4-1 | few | CASSQQGFPKLFF | TGCGCCAGCAGCCAACAGGGATTCCCAAAACTGTTTTTT
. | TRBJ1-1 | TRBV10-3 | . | CAISAGGRNTEAFF | TGTGCCATCAGTGCGGGGGGGAGAAACACTGAAGCTTTCTTT
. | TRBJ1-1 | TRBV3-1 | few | CASSPLRTVNTEAFF | TGTGCCAGCAGCCCACTTCGGACGGTGAACACTGAAGCTTTCTTT
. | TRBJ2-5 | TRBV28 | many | CASSFGRYQETQYF | TGTGCCAGCAGTTTTGGCAGATATCAAGAGACCCAGTACTTC
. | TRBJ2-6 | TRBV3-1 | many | CASSLRRGGSGANVLTF | TGTGCCAGCAGCCTACGAAGGGGGGGCTCTGGGGCCAACGTCCTGACTTTC
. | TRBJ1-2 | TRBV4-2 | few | CASSQDWGLSSGYTF | TGTGCCAGCAGCCAAGATTGGGGGCTTTCATCTGGCTACACCTTC
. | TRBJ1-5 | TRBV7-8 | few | CASSAGSSEQPQHF | TGTGCCAGCAGCGCAGGGAGCTCAGAACAGCCCCAGCATTTT
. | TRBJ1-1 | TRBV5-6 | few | CASSPEGLTTEAFF | TGTGCCAGCAGCCCGGAAGGACTTACCACTGAAGCTTTCTTT
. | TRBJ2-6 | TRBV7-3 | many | CASSPRSGANVLTF | TGTGCCAGCAGCCCGAGGTCCGGGGCCAACGTCCTGACTTTC
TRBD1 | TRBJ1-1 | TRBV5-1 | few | CASSLGGQGAGEAFF | TGCGCCAGCAGCTTGGGCGGTCAGGGGGCCGGGGAAGCTTTCTTT
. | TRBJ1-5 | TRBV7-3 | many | CASSLTERGSQPQHF | TGTGCCAGCAGCTTAACCGAAAGGGGAAGTCAGCCCCAGCATTTT
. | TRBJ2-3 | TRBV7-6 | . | CASGHTKGDGGSTDTQYF | TGTGCCAGCGGGCACACGAAAGGGGATGGGGGAAGCACAGATACGCAGTATTTT